These 9 T cell receptor beta chains were sequenced from one sample in a study of long-term antiretroviral therapy in people with HIV. At the survey level, the v3.0 immunoSEQ assay was run. Sequencing was performed with immunoSEQ multiplex PCR; in TCRdb, only in-frame clones are kept and a portion is missing. The profile covers around 23,000 clones, with 81% appearing a single time and around 6.2% taken by the ten largest. The input for sequencing was unsorted PBMCs, taken 4.4 years after starting antiretroviral therapy. All receptors come from a man under 40 with HIV.

This rearrangement joins TRBV9 to TRBJ1-3; D remains unclear. The germline gives CDR1 SGDLS, CDR2 YYNGEE. Trimming took off 0 bases at V and 4 bases at J, with 8 bases between the two ends. CDR3 length: 14 amino acids. CDR3 loop: CASSVDPNGNTIYF. Written as DNA, the CDR3 is TGTGCCAGCAGCGTAGACCCCAACGGAAACACCATATATTTT.

This clone was seen a few times. The CDR3 spells CASSLDSGLYYGYTF. The CDR3, as DNA: TGTGCCAGCAGCCTGGACAGTGGCCTGTACTATGGCTACACCTTC. This rearrangement joins TRBV7-2 to TRBJ1-2; D may be TRBD1 (6 bases). CDR3 length: 15 residues. Germline CDR1 SGHTA, CDR2 FQGNSA. Trimming pared 5 bases from V and 3 bases from J, leaving 16 bases between.

This chain connects TRBV5-1 to TRBJ2-7; the D is unclear. Germline CDR1 reads SGHRS; CDR2 reads YFSETQ. The CDR3 contains 15 residues. The ends were cut back, 0 bases at V and 5 bases at J, with 15 bases in the middle. The chain's CDR3 is CASSLVALGPNEQYF. CDR3 nucleotide sequence: TGCGCCAGCAGCTTGGTGGCCCTGGGTCCTAACGAGCAGTACTTC.

As regards this clone: At one end, the junction sequence differs from germline, possibly due to a read error. V usage is TRBV7-7 and J usage is TRBJ2-3, with 7 positions matching TRBD2. This CDR3 comprises 16 residues. CDR1 SSHAT and CDR2 FNYEAQ come from the germline V gene (reference sequence). The CDR3 sequence is CASSLDPGGSTDTQYF. In DNA, the CDR3 is TGTGCTAGCAGCTTAGACCCGGGAGGCTCCACAGATACGCAGTATTTT.

The chain is built from TRBV2 and TRBJ2-4; unclear D gene. The CDR3 runs 17 residues. In germline, CDR1 is SNHLY, CDR2 FYNNEI. V lost 2 bases and J lost 2, with 16 bases in between. The CDR3 nucleotides are TGTGCCAGCAGTGAATCTCCCGGCCCGGCGTCCAAAAACATTCAGTACTTC. As protein: CASSESPGPASKNIQYF.

The chain links TRBV10-3 to TRBJ1-1; weak D call: TRBD1 (5 bases). CDR1 ENHRY and CDR2 SYGVKD come from the germline V gene. The CDR3 loop spans 13 amino acids. V was clipped by 4 bases and J by 1 base, with 7 bases between them. The chain's CDR3 is CAISGQSNTEAFF. The CDR3 DNA is TGTGCCATCAGTGGACAGTCGAACACTGAAGCTTTCTTT.

The chain links TRBV5-1 to TRBJ1-2, with 10 bases that match TRBD1. CDR1 is SGHRS and CDR2 is YFSETQ in the germline V gene. V gave up 3 bases and J gave up 4 bases; unmatched junction bases: 6. CDR3 size: 15 residues. Here the CDR3 DNA reads TGCGCCAGCAGCTGGACAGGGGGAGGTGGCTATGGCTACACCTTC. Protein product: CASSWTGGGGYGYTF.

This clone occurred a few times. The chain is built from TRBV29-1 and TRBJ2-7; D is perhaps TRBD1 or TRBD2 (5 bases each). Trimming pared 4 bases from V and 7 bases from J, leaving 14 bases between. Germline CDR1 SQVTM, CDR2 ANQGSEA. This CDR3 spans 12 amino acids. The CDR3 nucleotides read TGCAGCGTTGTCGACGGGACGCGGGAGCAGTACTTC. Translation: CSVVDGTREQYF.

This chain joins TRBV7-2 and TRBJ2-7; 7 bases are a match to TRBD1. Trimming took 2 bases from V and 0 from J; bases not matched to a gene: 10. The CDR3 consists of 17 residues. Germline V gives CDR1 SGHTA, CDR2 FQGNSA. In DNA, the CDR3 is TGTGCCAGCAGCTTATCCCGTGGGGACAGTTTCTCCTACGAGCAGTACTTC. Its protein is CASSLSRGDSFSYEQYF.